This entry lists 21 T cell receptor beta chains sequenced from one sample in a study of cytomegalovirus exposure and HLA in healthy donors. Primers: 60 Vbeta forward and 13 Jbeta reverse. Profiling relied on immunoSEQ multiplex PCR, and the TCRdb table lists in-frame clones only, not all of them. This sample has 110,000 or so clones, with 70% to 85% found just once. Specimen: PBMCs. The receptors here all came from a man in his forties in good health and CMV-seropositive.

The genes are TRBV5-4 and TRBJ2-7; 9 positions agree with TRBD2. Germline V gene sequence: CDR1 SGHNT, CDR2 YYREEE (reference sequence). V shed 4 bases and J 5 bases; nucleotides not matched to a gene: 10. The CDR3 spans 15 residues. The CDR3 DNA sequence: TGTGCCAGCAGCACAGAACTAGCGGGTCGGCACGAGCAGTACTTC. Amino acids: CASSTELAGRHEQYF.

As DNA, the CDR3 is TGCGCCAGCACCAGACAGGCGACGGGTGGAGAGACCCAGTACTTC. Protein sequence: CASTRQATGGETQYF. The genes are TRBV5-1 and TRBJ2-5; weak D call: TRBD1 (6 bases). The CDR3 is 15 residues long. CDR1 and CDR2 (germline): SGHRS, YFSETQ. Trimming removed 6 bases from V and 4 bases from J, with 19 bases in between.

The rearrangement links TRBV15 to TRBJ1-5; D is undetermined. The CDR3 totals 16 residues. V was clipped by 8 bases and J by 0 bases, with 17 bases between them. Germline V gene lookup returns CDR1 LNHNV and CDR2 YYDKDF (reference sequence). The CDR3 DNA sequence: TGTGCCACCGGCCAAGGACGGGATAGTAGCAATCAGCCCCAGCATTTT. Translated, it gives CATGQGRDSSNQPQHF.

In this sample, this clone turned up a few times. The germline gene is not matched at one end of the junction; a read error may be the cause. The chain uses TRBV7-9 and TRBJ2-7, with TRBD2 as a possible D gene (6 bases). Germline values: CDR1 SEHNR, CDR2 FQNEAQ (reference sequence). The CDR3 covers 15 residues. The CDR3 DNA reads TGTTCCAGCAGCTTACAGGCCGGAGGGGCTTACGAGCAGTACTTC. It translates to CSSSLQAGGAYEQYF.

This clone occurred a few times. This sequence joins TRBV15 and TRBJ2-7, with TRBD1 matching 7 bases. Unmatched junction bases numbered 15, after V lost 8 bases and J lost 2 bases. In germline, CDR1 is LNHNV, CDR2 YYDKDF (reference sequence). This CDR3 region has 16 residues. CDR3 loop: CATRKEDGTEPYEQYF. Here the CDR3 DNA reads TGTGCCACCCGGAAGGAGGACGGGACAGAGCCCTACGAGCAGTACTTC.

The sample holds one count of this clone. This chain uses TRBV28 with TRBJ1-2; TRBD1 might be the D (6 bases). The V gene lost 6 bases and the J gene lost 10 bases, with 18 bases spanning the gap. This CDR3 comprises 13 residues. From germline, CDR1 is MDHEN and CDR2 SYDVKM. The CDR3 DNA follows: TGTGCCAGCAGGCCCCAGGGGCCCCCCGCCTACACCTTC. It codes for CASRPQGPPAYTF.

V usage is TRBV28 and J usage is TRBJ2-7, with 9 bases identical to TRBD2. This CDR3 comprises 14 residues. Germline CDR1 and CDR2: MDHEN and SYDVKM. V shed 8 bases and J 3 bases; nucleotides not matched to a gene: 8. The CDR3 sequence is CASVGAGGRYEQYF. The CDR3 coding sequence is TGTGCCAGCGTCGGAGCGGGGGGTCGCTACGAGCAGTACTTC.

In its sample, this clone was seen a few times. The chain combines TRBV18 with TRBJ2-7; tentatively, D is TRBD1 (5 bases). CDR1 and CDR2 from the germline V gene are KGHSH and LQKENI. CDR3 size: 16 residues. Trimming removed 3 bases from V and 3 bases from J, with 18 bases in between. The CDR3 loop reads CASSPKGVRGFYEQYF. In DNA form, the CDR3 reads TGTGCCAGCTCACCTAAAGGGGTAAGGGGCTTCTACGAGCAGTACTTC. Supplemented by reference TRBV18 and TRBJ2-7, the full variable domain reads NAGVMQNPRHLVRRRGQEARLRCSPMKGHSHVYWYRQLPEEGLKFMVYLQKENIIDESGMPKERFSAEFPKEGPSILRIQQVVRGDSAAYFCASSPKGVRGFYEQYFGPGTRLTVT.

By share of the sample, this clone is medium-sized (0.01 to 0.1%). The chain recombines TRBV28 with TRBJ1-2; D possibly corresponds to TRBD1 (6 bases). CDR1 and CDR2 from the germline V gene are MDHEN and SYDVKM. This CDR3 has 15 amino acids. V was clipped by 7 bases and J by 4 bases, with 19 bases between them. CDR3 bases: TGTGCCAGCATTACTCTGGGGGACACTTCCTATGGCTACACCTTC. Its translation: CASITLGDTSYGYTF.

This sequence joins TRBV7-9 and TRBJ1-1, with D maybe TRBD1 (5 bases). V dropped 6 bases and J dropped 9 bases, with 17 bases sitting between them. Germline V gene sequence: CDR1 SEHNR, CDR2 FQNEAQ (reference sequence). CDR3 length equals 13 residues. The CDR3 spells CASRKLGGEQAFF. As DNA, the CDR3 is TGTGCCAGCAGGAAGTTGGGGGGGGAGCAAGCTTTCTTT.

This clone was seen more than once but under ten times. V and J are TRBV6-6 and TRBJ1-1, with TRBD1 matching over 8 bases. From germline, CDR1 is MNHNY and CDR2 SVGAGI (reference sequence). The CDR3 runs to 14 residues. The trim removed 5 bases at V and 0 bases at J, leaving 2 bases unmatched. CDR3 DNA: TGTGCCAGCAGTCGGGACAGGATGAACACTGAAGCTTTCTTT. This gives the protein CASSRDRMNTEAFF.

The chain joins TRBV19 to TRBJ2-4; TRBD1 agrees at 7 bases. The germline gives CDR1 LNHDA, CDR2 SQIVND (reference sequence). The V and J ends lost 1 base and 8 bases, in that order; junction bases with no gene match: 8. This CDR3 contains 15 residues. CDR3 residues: CASSIGDRVLDIQYF. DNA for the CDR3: TGTGCCAGTAGTATAGGAGACAGGGTTCTCGACATTCAGTACTTC.

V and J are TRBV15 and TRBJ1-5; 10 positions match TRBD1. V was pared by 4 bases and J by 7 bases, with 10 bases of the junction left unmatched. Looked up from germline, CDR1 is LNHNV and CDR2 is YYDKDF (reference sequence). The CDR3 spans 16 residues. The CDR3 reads CATSIYRQGAKQPQHF. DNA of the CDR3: TGTGCCACCAGCATATACAGACAGGGGGCTAAACAGCCCCAGCATTTT.

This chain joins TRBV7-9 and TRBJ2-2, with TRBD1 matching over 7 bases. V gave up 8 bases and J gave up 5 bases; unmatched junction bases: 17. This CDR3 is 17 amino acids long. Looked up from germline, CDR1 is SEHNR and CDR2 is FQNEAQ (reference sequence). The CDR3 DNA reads TGTGCCAGCCCGCCCTCCCCGGGACAGTGGGGTACCGGGGAGCTGTTTTTT. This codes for CASPPSPGQWGTGELFF.

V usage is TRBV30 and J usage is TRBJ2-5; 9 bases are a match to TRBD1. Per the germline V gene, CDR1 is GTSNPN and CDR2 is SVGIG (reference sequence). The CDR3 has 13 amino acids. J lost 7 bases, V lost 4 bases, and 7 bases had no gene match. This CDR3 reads CAWNRGLMGTQYF. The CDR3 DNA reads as TGTGCCTGGAACAGGGGGCTCATGGGGACCCAGTACTTC.

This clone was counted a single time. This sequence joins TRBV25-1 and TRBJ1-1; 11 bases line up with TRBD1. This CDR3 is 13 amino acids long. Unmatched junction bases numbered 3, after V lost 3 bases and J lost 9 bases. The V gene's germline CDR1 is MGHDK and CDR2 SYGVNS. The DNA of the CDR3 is TGTGCCAGCAGTGATGGGACAGGGGGTCAAGCTTTCTTT. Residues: CASSDGTGGQAFF. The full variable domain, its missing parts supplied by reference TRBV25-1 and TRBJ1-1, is EADIYQTPRYLVIGTGKKITLECSQTMGHDKMYWYQQDPGMELHLIHYSYGVNSTEKGDLSSESTVSRIRTEHFPLTLESARPSHTSQYLCASSDGTGGQAFFGQGTRLTVV.

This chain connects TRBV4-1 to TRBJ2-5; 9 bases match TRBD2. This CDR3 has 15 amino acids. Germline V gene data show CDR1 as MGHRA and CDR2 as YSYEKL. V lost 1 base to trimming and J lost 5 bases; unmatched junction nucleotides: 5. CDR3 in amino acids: CASSQGAGGGETQYF. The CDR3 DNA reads TGCGCCAGCAGCCAAGGAGCGGGGGGAGGTGAGACCCAGTACTTC.

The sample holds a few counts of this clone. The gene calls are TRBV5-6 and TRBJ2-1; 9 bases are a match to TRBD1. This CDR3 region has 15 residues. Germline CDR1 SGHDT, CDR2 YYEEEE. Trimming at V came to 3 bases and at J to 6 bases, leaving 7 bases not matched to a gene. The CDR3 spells CASSSGQGVSNEQFF. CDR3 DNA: TGTGCCAGCAGCTCGGGACAGGGAGTGTCCAATGAGCAGTTCTTC.

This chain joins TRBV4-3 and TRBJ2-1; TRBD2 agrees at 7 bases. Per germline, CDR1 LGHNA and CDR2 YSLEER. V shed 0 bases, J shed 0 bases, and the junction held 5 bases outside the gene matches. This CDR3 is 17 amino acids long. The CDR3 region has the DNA TGCGCCAGCAGCCAAGATAGGCCGGGGGGCTCCTACAATGAGCAGTTCTTC. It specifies CASSQDRPGGSYNEQFF.

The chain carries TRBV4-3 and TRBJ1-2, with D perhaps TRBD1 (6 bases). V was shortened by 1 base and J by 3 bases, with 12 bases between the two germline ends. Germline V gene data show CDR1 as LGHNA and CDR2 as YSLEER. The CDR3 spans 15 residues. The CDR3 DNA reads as TGCGCCAGCAGCCAAGCCGACAGGAAATACTATGGCTACACCTTC. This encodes CASSQADRKYYGYTF.

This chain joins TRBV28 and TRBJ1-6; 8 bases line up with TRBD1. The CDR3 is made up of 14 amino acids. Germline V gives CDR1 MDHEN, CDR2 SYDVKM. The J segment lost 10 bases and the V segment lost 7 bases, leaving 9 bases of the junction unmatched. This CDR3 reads CASTLTGEGSPLHF. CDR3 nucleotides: TGTGCCAGCACCCTGACAGGGGAGGGATCACCCCTCCACTTT. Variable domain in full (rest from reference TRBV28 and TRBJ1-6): DVKVTQSSRYLVKRTGEKVFLECVQDMDHENMFWYRQDPGLGLRLIYFSYDVKMKEKGDIPEGYSVSREKKERFSLILESASTNQTSMYLCASTLTGEGSPLHFGNGTRLTVT.